This passage covers 13 T cell receptor beta chains from one sample sequenced in a study of identical twins. Using its own MiXCR run on the 5' RACE reads, TCRdb lists one record per CDR3 protein. Seen here are roughly 220,000 distinct CDR3 sequences, approximately 5.9% observed once, and the top ten hold roughly 14%. Another study also made use of these data, one on T cells expressing NK-cell markers.

The sample consisted of CD8+ T cells sorted from blood. The receptors stem from a woman aged 18-35 years in good health.

The V and J genes are TRBV27 and TRBJ2-7, with D tentatively TRBD2 (5 bases). This CDR3 spans 14 amino acids. CDR1 MNHEY and CDR2 SMNVEV come from the germline V gene (reference sequence). V was cut by 7 bases and J by 2 bases, with 15 bases left in between. The DNA for the CDR3 is TGTGCCAGCACCCGGGGTGTCCCTCCCTACGAGCAGTACTTC. Translation gives CASTRGVPPYEQYF.

The table lists this clonotype with a few counts. V usage is TRBV7-9 and J usage is TRBJ1-3; 9 bases map to TRBD1. The CDR3 contains 13 residues. V lost 6 bases to trimming and J lost 8 bases; unmatched junction nucleotides: 5. Per the germline V gene, CDR1 is SEHNR and CDR2 is FQNEAQ (reference sequence). The CDR3 spells CASRSDRGDTIYF. The DNA for the CDR3 is TGTGCCAGCAGGTCGGACAGGGGAGACACCATATATTTT. Filled out from reference TRBV7-9 and TRBJ1-3, the complete variable domain reads DTGVSQNPRHKITKRGQNVTFRCDPISEHNRLYWYRQTLGQGPEFLTYFQNEAQLEKSRLLSDRFSAERPKGSFSTLEIQRTEQGDSAMYLCASRSDRGDTIYFGEGSWLTVV.

The rearrangement uses TRBV27 and TRBJ1-1; no clear D. CDR3 length: 15 amino acids. The ends were cut back, 4 bases at V and 0 bases at J, with 12 bases in the middle. Per germline, CDR1 MNHEY and CDR2 SMNVEV (reference sequence). The CDR3 spells CASSSKDFLNTEAFF. The DNA for the CDR3 is TGTGCCAGCAGTTCAAAGGACTTCTTGAACACTGAAGCTTTCTTT.

This clonotype has at least ten counts. The gene calls are TRBV10-3 and TRBJ2-1, with D hard to call. Trimming stripped 9 bases from V and 4 bases from J, with 4 bases between. The germline V gene encodes CDR1 ENHRY and CDR2 SYGVKD. The CDR3 is 10 amino acids. The CDR3 protein is CAMGYNEQFF. In DNA, the CDR3 is TGTGCCATGGGATACAATGAGCAGTTCTTC.

The chain is built from TRBV12-3 or TRBV12-4 and TRBJ1-1; D might be TRBD1 (5 bases). CDR3 length: 15 residues. The germline V and J ends were trimmed by 7 bases and 1 base, with 16 bases remaining between them. CDR3 nucleotides: TGTGCCAGCACCGCCCCCCGGACAACGAACACTGAAGCTTTCTTT. Translation: CASTAPRTTNTEAFF.

This clonotype has just a few counts. The chain employs TRBV3-1 and TRBJ2-7, with D unresolved. The V and J ends lost 0 bases and 1 base respectively, with 7 bases between them. Germline CDR1 and CDR2: LGHDT and YNNKEL (reference sequence). The CDR3 runs 14 residues. In DNA, the CDR3 is TGTGCCAGCAGCCAAGAATACGGGTCCTACGAGCAGTACTTC. This gives the protein CASSQEYGSYEQYF.

This sequence joins TRBV18 and TRBJ2-2, with D maybe TRBD1 (6 bases). This CDR3 has 16 amino acids. V lost 3 bases, J lost 0 bases, and 11 bases lay in between. The V gene's germline CDR1 is KGHSH and CDR2 LQKENI. The CDR3, as DNA: TGTGCCAGCTCACCGGAACAGGGTACGAACACCGGGGAGCTGTTTTTT. Protein product: CASSPEQGTNTGELFF.

This clonotype was seen at least ten times. The V and J genes are TRBV4-1 and TRBJ1-5, with 7 bases identical to TRBD1. The CDR3 totals 16 residues. The V and J ends lost 1 base and 7 bases, in that order; junction bases with no gene match: 10. Germline V gives CDR1 MGHRA, CDR2 YSYEKL. CDR3 DNA sequence: TGCGCCAGCAGCCAAGCAGACAGGGTTGGGAGCCAGCCCCAGCATTTT. Its protein is CASSQADRVGSQPQHF.

This clonotype was found a few times. V and J are TRBV12-3 or TRBV12-4 and TRBJ1-4; a weak D match, TRBD1 (5 bases). The CDR3 is 14 residues long. Trimming took 3 bases from V and 0 from J, leaving 5 bases between them. The DNA for the CDR3 is TGTGCCAGCAGTTTGGGGGCAACTAATGAAAAACTGTTTTTT. It is translated as CASSLGATNEKLFF.

This clonotype was counted ten times or more. J is TRBJ2-2 and V is TRBV6-2 or TRBV6-3, with 7 bases aligning to TRBD1. The trim removed 4 bases at V and 6 bases at J, leaving 11 bases unmatched. Germline CDR1 is MNHEY and CDR2 is SVGEGT. CDR3 length: 16 amino acids. CDR3 in DNA: TGTGCCAGCAGTTCCAGACAGGGATCGGACGCCGGGGAGCTGTTTTTT. Translated, it gives CASSSRQGSDAGELFF.

This clonotype was detected a few times. The chain recombines TRBV5-5 with TRBJ2-7; no clear D. V was shortened by 0 bases and J by 1 base, with 11 bases between the two germline ends. The length of the CDR3 is 15 residues. Germline assignment: CDR1 SGHKS and CDR2 YYEKEE (reference sequence). The CDR3 DNA is TGTGCCAGCAGCTTGGGTGAGCACCTGTCCTACGAGCAGTACTTC. As protein: CASSLGEHLSYEQYF. The full variable domain, rest sourced from reference TRBV5-5 and TRBJ2-7, is DAGVTQSPTHLIKTRGQQVTLRCSPISGHKSVSWYQQVLGQGPQFIFQYYEKEERGRGNFPDRFSARQFPNYSSELNVNALLLGDSALYLCASSLGEHLSYEQYFGPGTRLTVT.

This clonotype was found many times. This rearrangement joins TRBV7-9 to TRBJ2-7; D is uncertain. The CDR3 has 10 residues. Trimming stripped 3 bases from V and 7 bases from J, with 4 bases between. Germline CDR1 SEHNR, CDR2 FQNEAQ (reference sequence). CDR3: CASSFGEQYF. As DNA, the CDR3 is TGTGCCAGCAGCTTCGGGGAGCAGTACTTC.

This clonotype has only a few counts. This rearrangement joins TRBV15 to TRBJ2-2, with D unclear. Germline CDR1 and CDR2: LNHNV and YYDKDF (reference sequence). V was shortened by 6 bases and J by 5 bases, with 7 bases between the two germline ends. The length of the CDR3 is 12 residues. The CDR3 nucleotides read TGTGCCACCAGTGGCGGAACCGGGGAGCTGTTTTTT. Translating it yields CATSGGTGELFF.